The 20 T cell receptor beta chains listed next were all sequenced from one sample in a study of T and B cells in COVID-19 patients. Each TRB amplification used about 220-500 ng of genomic DNA from blood. TRB rearrangements were amplified by multiplex PCR with BIOMED2 TRB-A/B primers. TCRdb re-called the multiplex PCR reads with MiXCR, one entry per CDR3 protein. There are over a thousand distinct CDR3 sequences in the sample; about 26% occur only once, and 77% lies in the top ten. The sequencing sample was made of blood. Receptors were obtained from a human donor with active COVID-19.

This clonotype was seen a few times. The chain uses TRBV15 and TRBJ1-5; 7 bases fit TRBD1. The CDR3 spans 15 residues. V shed 2 bases and J 2 bases; nucleotides not matched to a gene: 3. The germline V gene has CDR1 LNHNV and CDR2 YYDKDF (reference sequence). CDR3 sequence (DNA): TGTGCCACCAGCAGACCTACAGGGGGCAATCAGCCCCAGCATTTT. Its translation: CATSRPTGGNQPQHF.

The V gene is TRBV12-3 or TRBV12-4, the J gene TRBJ2-3; 11 positions match TRBD1. This CDR3 contains 16 residues. Trimming cost V 6 bases and J 3 bases; bases outside gene matches: 8. The CDR3 DNA reads TGTGCCAGCAGCCGGCTAGGGACAGGGGGGACAGATACGCAGTATTTT. Amino acid sequence: CASSRLGTGGTDTQYF.

This clonotype is labeled as medium-sized. This chain uses TRBV19 with TRBJ1-5; D perhaps matches TRBD1 (5 bases). Trimming left V 5 bases short and J 0 bases short, with 14 bases between. CDR3 length: 16 amino acids. Germline V CDR1 and CDR2: LNHDA, SQIVND (reference sequence). The CDR3 DNA sequence: TGTGCCAGTAGTTCGCGACAGTCCTATAGCAATCAGCCCCAGCATTTT. Its translation is CASSSRQSYSNQPQHF.

This clonotype is labeled as medium-sized (0.01 to 0.1%). The rearrangement joins TRBV6-5 to TRBJ2-3; 10 nucleotides align to TRBD2. This CDR3 has 15 residues. J lost 5 bases, V lost 6 bases, and 8 bases had no gene match. CDR1 is MNHEY, CDR2 SVGAGI, per germline. The CDR3 nucleotides are TGTGCCAGCAGCTCCCCAGCGGGAGGGGGAGATACGCAGTATTTT. Encoded protein: CASSSPAGGGDTQYF.

This clonotype was detected only a few times. The chain joins TRBV18 to TRBJ2-7, with no clear D. V was cut by 3 bases and J by 1 base, with 16 bases left in between. The germline CDR1 and CDR2 sequences are KGHSH and LQKENI. This CDR3 is 16 amino acids long. The CDR3 spells CASSPIRHASSYEQYF. In DNA form, the CDR3 reads TGTGCCAGCTCACCGATCCGTCACGCCTCGTCCTACGAGCAGTACTTC.

By frequency in the sample, this clonotype is medium-sized. This chain uses TRBV19 with TRBJ2-7; 13 bases fit TRBD2. Germline V gives CDR1 LNHDA, CDR2 SQIVND (reference sequence). The CDR3 is 16 amino acids. After removal of 5 bases from V and 6 bases from J, the junction contained 10 bases not matched to a gene. CDR3 sequence (DNA): TGTGCCAGTAGTTCAACCCGGACTAGCGGGAGACCCGAGCAGTACTTC. This codes for CASSSTRTSGRPEQYF.

The chain uses TRBV18 and TRBJ2-5, with TRBD2 matching 9 bases. V was clipped by 6 bases and J by 1 base; unmatched bases: 6. The germline V gene has CDR1 KGHSH and CDR2 LQKENI. CDR3 length: 15 amino acids. CDR3 DNA sequence: TGTGCCAGCTCCTTAGCGGGAGCAGGCCAAGAGACCCAGTACTTC. It yields the protein CASSLAGAGQETQYF.

The chain joins TRBV27 to TRBJ2-1; 13 bases agree with TRBD2. This CDR3 has 15 residues. With V trimmed by 5 bases and J by 4 bases, 2 bases remained unmatched. Germline CDR1 and CDR2: MNHEY and SMNVEV (reference sequence). The CDR3 coding sequence is TGTGCCAGCAGTCGACTAGCGGGAGGTTACAATGAGCAGTTCTTC. Amino acid sequence: CASSRLAGGYNEQFF.

The gene calls are TRBV10-3 and TRBJ1-2; possibly TRBD1 for D (6 bases). The CDR3 extends over 14 amino acids. Trimming cost V 3 bases and J 12 bases, with 20 bases left between them. Germline loops: CDR1 ENHRY, CDR2 SYGVKD. This chain's CDR3 is CAISDHTASGENTF. CDR3 DNA sequence: TGTGCCATCAGTGACCACACCGCCTCAGGGGAAAACACCTTC.

This chain connects TRBV19 to TRBJ1-2; D remains ambiguous. Germline CDR1 is LNHDA and CDR2 is SQIVND (reference sequence). V lost 6 bases and J lost 4, with 15 bases in between. The CDR3 is 14 amino acids. The CDR3 DNA sequence: TGTGCCAGTAGCCGAGGAGGGCGGGGCTATGGCTACACCTTC. Protein sequence: CASSRGGRGYGYTF.

The chain links TRBV19 to TRBJ1-1; maybe TRBD1 (5 bases). Per germline, CDR1 LNHDA and CDR2 SQIVND (reference sequence). This CDR3 comprises 15 residues. V was pared by 5 bases and J by 2 bases, with 15 bases between. The DNA for the CDR3 is TGTGCCAGTAGTGATTCGGACAAGGGTAACACTGAAGCTTTCTTT. As protein: CASSDSDKGNTEAFF.

As to this clonotype: At one boundary the junction diverges from the germline segment, which might be a read error. The rearrangement uses TRBV5-5 and TRBJ1-1; 10 nucleotides match TRBD1. The CDR3 consists of 16 residues. Looked up from germline, CDR1 is SGHKS and CDR2 is YYEKEE (reference sequence). This CDR3 reads CASSLGQGRKSTEAFF. CDR3 DNA: TGCGCCAGCAGCTTGGGACAGGGGAGGAAAAGCACTGAAGCTTTCTTT.

The chain has TRBV5-4 and TRBJ2-5; 12 nucleotides align to TRBD2. CDR3 length: 16 residues. Germline V gene sequence: CDR1 SGHNT, CDR2 YYREEE (reference sequence). Trimming removed 3 bases from V and 3 bases from J; junction bases left unmatched: 6. CDR3 amino acids: CASSSETSGRKETQYF. CDR3 DNA: TGTGCCAGCAGCTCGGAGACTAGCGGGAGAAAAGAGACCCAGTACTTC.

In its sample, this clonotype ranks as medium-sized. The chain carries TRBV5-7 and TRBJ2-3; D not certain. TRBV5-7 is filed as an ORF, its function uncertain. V dropped 0 bases and J dropped 2 bases, with 7 bases sitting between them. The CDR3 loop spans 14 amino acids. CDR3 region: CASSLAGATDTQYF. In DNA, the CDR3 is TGTGCCAGCAGCTTGGCCGGAGCCACAGATACGCAGTATTTT.

Sample share makes this clonotype medium-sized. V gene TRBV6-5 combines with J gene TRBJ2-7; 7 bases line up with TRBD2. J was trimmed by 4 bases and V by 2 bases; bases with no gene match: 2. Germline V gene data show CDR1 as MNHEY and CDR2 as SVGAGI. This CDR3 has 13 residues. This CDR3 is CASSYREGYEQYF. For the CDR3, the DNA is TGTGCCAGCAGTTACAGGGAGGGATACGAGCAGTACTTC.

V usage is TRBV4-2 and J usage is TRBJ1-2, with a tentative D call TRBD1 (6 bases). CDR3 length equals 17 residues. The germline V gene has CDR1 LGHNA and CDR2 YNFKEQ. V was cut by 0 bases and J by 7 bases, with 21 bases left in between. The CDR3 loop reads CASSQDSRGSGNGGYTF. As DNA, the CDR3 is TGTGCCAGCAGCCAAGATTCGAGGGGGTCGGGTAATGGTGGCTACACCTTC.

This clonotype has just a few counts. This sequence joins TRBV6-5 and TRBJ2-7; D may match TRBD1 or TRBD2 (5 bases each). The V end was cut by 6 bases, the J end by 4 bases, with 19 bases between. Germline values: CDR1 MNHEY, CDR2 SVGAGI. This CDR3 contains 15 residues. CDR3 protein: CASSLGPAKGYEQYF. Written as DNA, the CDR3 is TGTGCCAGCAGCCTGGGACCCGCTAAGGGATACGAGCAGTACTTC.

This clonotype is medium-sized (0.01 to 0.1%) within its sample. The chain combines TRBV18 with TRBJ1-4; D may be TRBD1 (6 bases). Germline lookup yields CDR1 KGHSH and CDR2 LQKENI. The ends were cut back, 6 bases at V and 7 bases at J, with 15 bases in the middle. The CDR3 length is 14 residues. The CDR3 here is CASSPRGFGEKLFF. CDR3 coding DNA: TGTGCCAGCTCCCCGAGGGGGTTTGGTGAAAAACTGTTTTTT.

This chain uses TRBV5-6 with TRBJ2-7; 9 positions agree with TRBD1. Trimming took 4 bases from V and 4 from J; bases not matched to a gene: 6. The CDR3 has 14 residues. CDR1 is SGHDT, CDR2 YYEEEE, per germline. The CDR3 sequence: CASSPGTGRYEQYF. CDR3 in DNA: TGTGCCAGCAGCCCCGGGACAGGGAGGTACGAGCAGTACTTC.

In its sample, this clonotype was seen a few times. The V call is TRBV6-1, the J call TRBJ2-3; unclear D gene. Per the germline V gene, CDR1 is MNHNS and CDR2 is SASEGT. V was pared by 0 bases and J by 2 bases, with 9 bases between. There are 15 residues in the CDR3. The CDR3, as DNA: TGTGCCAGCAGTGAAGCGGGGTTTTACACAGATACGCAGTATTTT. Amino acid sequence: CASSEAGFYTDTQYF.